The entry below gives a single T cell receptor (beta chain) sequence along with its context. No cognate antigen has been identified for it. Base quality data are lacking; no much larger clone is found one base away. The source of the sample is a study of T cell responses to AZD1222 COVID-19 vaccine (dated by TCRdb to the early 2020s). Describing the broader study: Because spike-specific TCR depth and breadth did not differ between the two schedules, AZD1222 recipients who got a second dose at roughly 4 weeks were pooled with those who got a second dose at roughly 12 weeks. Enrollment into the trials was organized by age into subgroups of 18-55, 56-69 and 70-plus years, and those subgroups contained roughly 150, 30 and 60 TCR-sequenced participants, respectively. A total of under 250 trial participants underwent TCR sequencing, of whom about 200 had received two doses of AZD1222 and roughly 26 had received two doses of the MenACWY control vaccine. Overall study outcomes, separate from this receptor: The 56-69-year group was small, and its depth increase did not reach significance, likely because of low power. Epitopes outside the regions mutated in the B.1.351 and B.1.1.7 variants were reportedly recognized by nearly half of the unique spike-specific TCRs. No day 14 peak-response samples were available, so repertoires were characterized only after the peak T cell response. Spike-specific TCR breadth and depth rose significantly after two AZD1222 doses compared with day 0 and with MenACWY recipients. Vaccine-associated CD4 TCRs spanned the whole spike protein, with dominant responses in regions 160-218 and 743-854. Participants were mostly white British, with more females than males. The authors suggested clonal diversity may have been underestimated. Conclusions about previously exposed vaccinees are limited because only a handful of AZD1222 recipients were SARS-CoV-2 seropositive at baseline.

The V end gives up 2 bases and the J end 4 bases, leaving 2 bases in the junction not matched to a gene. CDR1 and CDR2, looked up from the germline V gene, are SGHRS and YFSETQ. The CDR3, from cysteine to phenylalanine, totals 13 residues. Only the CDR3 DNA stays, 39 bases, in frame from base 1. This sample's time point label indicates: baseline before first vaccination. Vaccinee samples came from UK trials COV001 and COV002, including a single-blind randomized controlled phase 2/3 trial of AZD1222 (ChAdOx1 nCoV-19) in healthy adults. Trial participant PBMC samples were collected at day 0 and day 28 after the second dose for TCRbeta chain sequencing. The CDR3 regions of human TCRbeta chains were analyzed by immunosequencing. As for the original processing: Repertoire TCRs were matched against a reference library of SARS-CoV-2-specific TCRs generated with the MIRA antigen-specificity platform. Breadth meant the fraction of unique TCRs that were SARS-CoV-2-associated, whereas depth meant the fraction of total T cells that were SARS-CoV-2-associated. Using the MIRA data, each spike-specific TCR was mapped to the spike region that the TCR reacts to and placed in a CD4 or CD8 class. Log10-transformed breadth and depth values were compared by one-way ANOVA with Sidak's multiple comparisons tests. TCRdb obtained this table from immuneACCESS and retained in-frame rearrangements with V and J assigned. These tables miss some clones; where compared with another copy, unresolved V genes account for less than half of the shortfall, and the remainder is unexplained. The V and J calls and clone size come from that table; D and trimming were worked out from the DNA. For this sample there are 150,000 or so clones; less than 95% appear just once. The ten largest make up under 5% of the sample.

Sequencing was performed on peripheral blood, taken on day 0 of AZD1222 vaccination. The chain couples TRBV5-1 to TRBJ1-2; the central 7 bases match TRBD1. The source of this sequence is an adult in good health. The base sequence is TGCGCCAGCAGCTTCCAGGGGGGCTATGGCTACACCTTC. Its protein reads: CASSFQGGYGYTF.